These T cell receptor beta chains were read from a single sample in a study of PD-L1 blockade in urothelial cancer. Sequencing was performed with immunoSEQ multiplex PCR; in TCRdb, only in-frame clones are kept and a portion is missing. The table has roughly 130,000 clones, about 81% seen once. Material: PBMCs, obtained around atezolizumab (anti-PD-L1) treatment. These receptors were collected from a man over 45 with urothelial cancer. CDR3s include the opening cysteine and the closing phenylalanine or tryptophan. Each record gives: CDR3 DNA, CDR3 protein, CDR3 length, clone size, V gene, D gene, J gene. A D gene is named only where the DNA matches it firmly. The size of a clone is reported for some rows only, either as once, few or many, or as a class for expanded clones.

cdr3_nt: TGTGCCAGCAGTTCGGGGATCTCAGCGGGCCGCCAAGAGACCCAGTACTTC
cdr3_aa: CASSSGISAGRQETQYF
cdr3_length: 17
clone_size: .
v_call: TRBV7-2
d_call: .
j_call: TRBJ2-5

cdr3_nt: TGCGCCAGCAGCCCCCAGACAGGGGTTCCCACCGGGGAGCTGTTTTTT
cdr3_aa: CASSPQTGVPTGELFF
cdr3_length: 16
clone_size: .
v_call: TRBV5-1
d_call: TRBD1
j_call: TRBJ2-2

cdr3_nt: TGTGCCAGCAGCTTAGACAGGGGGAACACTGAAGCTTTCTTT
cdr3_aa: CASSLDRGNTEAFF
cdr3_length: 14
clone_size: .
v_call: TRBV7-2
d_call: TRBD1
j_call: TRBJ1-1

cdr3_nt: TGTGCCAGCATCCCCAATGACCCGACTAGCGGGAGGGCCAGGTACGAGCAGTACTTC
cdr3_aa: CASIPNDPTSGRARYEQYF
cdr3_length: 19
clone_size: few
v_call: TRBV7-8
d_call: TRBD2
j_call: TRBJ2-7

cdr3_nt: TGTGCCAGCAGCTTGGAGCTTCTAGCTAGCACAGATACGCAGTATTTT
cdr3_aa: CASSLELLASTDTQYF
cdr3_length: 16
clone_size: .
v_call: TRBV5-8
d_call: .
j_call: TRBJ2-3

cdr3_nt: TGCGCCAGCAGCCAAGACGGACACCTAAGGAACAATCAGCCCCAGCATTTT
cdr3_aa: CASSQDGHLRNNQPQHF
cdr3_length: 17
clone_size: once
v_call: TRBV4-1
d_call: .
j_call: TRBJ1-5

cdr3_nt: TGTGCCACCAGCAGAGTTAAGGGACAGGGACAAACCGGGGAGCTGTTTTTT
cdr3_aa: CATSRVKGQGQTGELFF
cdr3_length: 17
clone_size: once
v_call: TRBV15
d_call: TRBD1
j_call: TRBJ2-2

cdr3_nt: TGTGCCAGCAGGGGACTAGCGGGGGACGAGACCCAGTACTTC
cdr3_aa: CASRGLAGDETQYF
cdr3_length: 14
clone_size: .
v_call: TRBV2
d_call: TRBD2
j_call: TRBJ2-5

cdr3_nt: TGCGCCAGCAGCCCACGGGGGGGGGCGTACGAGCAGTACTTC
cdr3_aa: CASSPRGGAYEQYF
cdr3_length: 14
clone_size: .
v_call: TRBV4-1
d_call: TRBD2
j_call: TRBJ2-7

cdr3_nt: TGTGCCAGCAGTGGATCGACAGGGGGCTCGACTAGCGGGACCCATGAGCAGTTCTTC
cdr3_aa: CASSGSTGGSTSGTHEQFF
cdr3_length: 19
clone_size: .
v_call: TRBV6-1
d_call: .
j_call: TRBJ2-1

cdr3_nt: TGTGCCAGCAGTTCAGGGTATCGGGAAAAACTGTTTTTT
cdr3_aa: CASSSGYREKLFF
cdr3_length: 13
clone_size: once
v_call: TRBV27
d_call: .
j_call: TRBJ1-4

cdr3_nt: TGTGCCAGTAGTAGGACTAGCGGGGGAGCCTACGAGCAGTACTTC
cdr3_aa: CASSRTSGGAYEQYF
cdr3_length: 15
clone_size: .
v_call: TRBV6-4
d_call: TRBD2
j_call: TRBJ2-7

cdr3_nt: TGTGCCAGAAGGACTAGCGGTACAAATGAGCAGTTCTTC
cdr3_aa: CARRTSGTNEQFF
cdr3_length: 13
clone_size: .
v_call: TRBV5-3
d_call: TRBD2
j_call: TRBJ2-1